The next 13 T cell receptor beta chains were all read from a single sample in a study of cytomegalovirus exposure and HLA in healthy donors. Data came from immunoSEQ multiplex PCR; TCRdb stores just in-frame clones and leaves some out. The sample holds some 180,000 clones, 80% to 85% seen once. The sequencing input was PBMCs. These receptors came from a woman aged 25-40 years in good health and CMV-seronegative.

In its sample, this clone was seen many times. The chain has TRBV7-9 and TRBJ1-6; D is undetermined. There are 15 residues in the CDR3. V was trimmed by 0 bases and J by 7 bases, leaving 10 bases between them. CDR1 and CDR2 from the germline V gene are SEHNR and FQNEAQ (reference sequence). The CDR3 here is CASSLALTANSPLHF. The CDR3 DNA reads TGTGCCAGCAGCTTAGCGCTAACCGCGAATTCACCCCTCCACTTT.

The V and J genes are TRBV7-2 and TRBJ2-1, with TRBD2 matching over 14 bases. Germline V gene data show CDR1 as SGHTA and CDR2 as FQGNSA. CDR3 size: 16 residues. V trimming: 5 bases; J trimming: 6 bases; junction bases outside the gene matches: 6. The CDR3 reads CASSPAGLAGGNEQFF. CDR3 sequence (DNA): TGTGCCAGCAGCCCGGCCGGACTAGCGGGAGGCAATGAGCAGTTCTTC.

This chain uses TRBV6-1 with TRBJ1-1; D ambiguous. This CDR3 has 15 residues. From germline, CDR1 is MNHNS and CDR2 SASEGT. V lost 3 bases to trimming and J lost 4 bases, with 15 bases between them. DNA of the CDR3: TGTGCCAGCAGTGAGAGGGTTGTAGGGAGCACTGAAGCTTTCTTT. It yields the protein CASSERVVGSTEAFF.

The chain joins TRBV2 to TRBJ2-1; TRBD1 is a possible D gene (5 bases). The CDR3 has 14 amino acids. The germline V gene encodes CDR1 SNHLY and CDR2 FYNNEI. Trimming took off 10 bases at V and 0 bases at J, with 13 bases between the two ends. DNA of the CDR3: TGTGCCACCCAAAAACAGGTCTCCTACAATGAGCAGTTCTTC. This sequence encodes CATQKQVSYNEQFF.

The chain is built from TRBV30 and TRBJ1-5; D perhaps matches TRBD1 (5 bases). The CDR3 has 12 amino acids. Germline CDR1 GTSNPN, CDR2 SVGIG (reference sequence). Trimming cost V 5 bases and J 6 bases, with 11 bases left between them. The CDR3 sequence is CAWAQEGQPQHF. As DNA, the CDR3 is TGTGCCTGGGCACAGGAGGGTCAGCCCCAGCATTTT.

This sequence joins TRBV6-5 and TRBJ2-5; tentatively, D is TRBD1 (6 bases). The CDR3 contains 13 residues. V was cut by 5 bases and J by 0 bases, with 7 bases left in between. In germline, CDR1 is MNHEY, CDR2 SVGAGI. The CDR3 coding sequence is TGTGCCAGCAGTCGGGACAACCAAGAGACCCAGTACTTC. It encodes CASSRDNQETQYF.

The chain links TRBV7-2 to TRBJ1-5; D gene uncertain. The CDR3 consists of 14 residues. V was shortened by 5 bases and J by 3 bases, with 11 bases between the two germline ends. Per germline, CDR1 SGHTA and CDR2 FQGNSA. The DNA for the CDR3 is TGTGCCAGCAGCCCCGACAAGTTCAATCAGCCCCAGCATTTT. It codes for CASSPDKFNQPQHF. The complete variable domain, with remaining parts taken from reference TRBV7-2 and TRBJ1-5, reads GAGVSQSPSNKVTEKGKDVELRCDPISGHTALYWYRQSLGQGLEFLIYFQGNSAPDKSGLPSDRFSAERTGGSVSTLTIQRTQQEDSAVYLCASSPDKFNQPQHFGDGTRLSIL.

V and J are TRBV27 and TRBJ2-5; TRBD2 matches at 9 bases. V dropped 4 bases and J dropped 7; count of bases not matched to a gene: 13. Germline CDR1 and CDR2: MNHEY and SMNVEV (reference sequence). The CDR3 length is 16 residues. The CDR3 nucleotides are TGTGCCAGCAGTTCTTCCGGGACTAGCCCCCGGGGGACCCAGTACTTC. Encoded protein: CASSSSGTSPRGTQYF.

This chain joins TRBV30 and TRBJ1-2, with TRBD1 identical over 7 bases. V shed 2 bases and J 4 bases; nucleotides not matched to a gene: 4. This CDR3 is 13 amino acids long. CDR1 and CDR2 from the germline V gene are GTSNPN and SVGIG (reference sequence). The CDR3 DNA is TGTGCCTGGAGTCCCGGGACAGCCTATGGCTACACCTTC. Residues: CAWSPGTAYGYTF. The complete variable domain, with remaining parts taken from reference TRBV30 and TRBJ1-2, reads SQTIHQWPATLVQPVGSPLSLECTVEGTSNPNLYWYRQAAGRGLQLLFYSVGIGQISSEVPQNLSASRPQDRQFILSSKKLLLSDSGFYLCAWSPGTAYGYTFGSGTRLTVV.

In the case of this clone: At the DNA level, this CDR3 is encoded by other sequences in the same sample as well. The V gene is TRBV2, the J gene TRBJ2-7, with D possibly being TRBD1 (6 bases). This CDR3 region has 14 residues. The V end was cut by 5 bases, the J end by 0 bases, with 11 bases between. Per germline, CDR1 SNHLY and CDR2 FYNNEI. CDR3 sequence: CASSTDRSSYEQYF. CDR3 nucleotides: TGTGCCAGCAGTACAGACAGGTCCTCCTACGAGCAGTACTTC.

The chain carries TRBV9 and TRBJ1-2; the match to TRBD1 covers 8 bases. V lost 2 bases to trimming and J lost 3 bases; unmatched junction nucleotides: 6. The CDR3 runs to 15 residues. Looked up from germline, CDR1 is SGDLS and CDR2 is YYNGEE. Here the CDR3 reads CASSVLDRADYGYTF. The CDR3 DNA is TGTGCCAGCAGCGTCTTGGACAGGGCTGACTATGGCTACACCTTC.

V usage is TRBV11-2 and J usage is TRBJ1-5; D perhaps matches TRBD1 (5 bases). With 1 base removed from V and 9 bases from J, the gap between germline ends came to 13 bases. The CDR3 sequence is 14 residues long. Looked up from germline, CDR1 is SGHAT and CDR2 is FQNNGV. In DNA form, the CDR3 reads TGTGCCAGCAGCTTAGGCGAGGGGCGGGGGCCCCAGCATTTT. As protein: CASSLGEGRGPQHF.

Turning to this clone: One junction end disagrees with the germline gene, perhaps due to a read error. The chain is built from TRBV7-9 and TRBJ2-1, with 7 bases aligning to TRBD2. Germline-derived CDR1 and CDR2 are SEHNR and FQNEAQ (reference sequence). CDR3 size: 15 residues. The CDR3 region is CASTLSGANYNEQFF. CDR3 DNA sequence: TGTGCCAGCACCTTAAGCGGGGCTAACTACAATGAGCAGTTCTTC. The variable domain in full, with the rest retrieved from reference TRBV7-9 and TRBJ2-1, is DTGVSQNPRHKITKRGQNVTFRCDPISEHNRLYWYRQTLGQGPEFLTYFQNEAQLEKSRLLSDRFSAERPKGSFSTLEIQRTEQGDSAMYLCASTLSGANYNEQFFGPGTRLTVL.